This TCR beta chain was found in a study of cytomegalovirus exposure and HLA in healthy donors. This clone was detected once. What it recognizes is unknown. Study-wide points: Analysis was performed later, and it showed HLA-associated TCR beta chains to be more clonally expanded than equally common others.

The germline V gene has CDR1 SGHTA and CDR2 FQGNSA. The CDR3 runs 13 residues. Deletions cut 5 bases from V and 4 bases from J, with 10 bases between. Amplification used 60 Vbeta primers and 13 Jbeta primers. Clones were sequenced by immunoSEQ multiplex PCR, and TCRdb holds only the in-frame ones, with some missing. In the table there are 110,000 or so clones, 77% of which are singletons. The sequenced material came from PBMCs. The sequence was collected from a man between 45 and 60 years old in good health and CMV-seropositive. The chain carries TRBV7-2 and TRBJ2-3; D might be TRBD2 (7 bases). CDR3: CASSQGGADTQYF. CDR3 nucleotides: TGTGCCAGCAGCCAAGGGGGGGCAGATACGCAGTATTTT.